The next 29 T cell receptor beta chains were all read from a single sample in a study of somatic mutations in cytotoxic T cells in rheumatoid arthritis. Some clones are missing from TCRdb's copy, which holds only in-frame ones; the method was immunoSEQ multiplex PCR. The data show more than 20,000 clones, with 86% seen just once and 18% held by the top ten. Sample: CD8+ T cells sorted from blood. The origin of the receptors is a woman in her 50s in good health.

This chain links TRBV18 with TRBJ1-5, with a weak D call TRBD1 (6 bases). Looked up from germline, CDR1 is KGHSH and CDR2 is LQKENI. V shed 3 bases and J shed 3 bases, with 12 bases lying between them. The CDR3 is 15 residues long. CDR3 DNA sequence: TGTGCCAGCTCACCGGGAAGGACAGACAATCAGCCCCAGCATTTT. Protein product: CASSPGRTDNQPQHF.

This clone has a handful of counts. The chain couples TRBV7-2 to TRBJ1-3, with no clear D. The germline CDR1 and CDR2 sequences are SGHTA and FQGNSA. This CDR3 is 13 amino acids long. V shed 5 bases and J shed 4 bases, with 9 bases lying between them. CDR3 residues: CASSTPQGNTIYF. The CDR3 DNA is TGTGCCAGCAGCACTCCACAGGGAAACACCATATATTTT.

The chain couples TRBV7-9 to TRBJ1-5, with 9 bases lining up with TRBD1. Germline V CDR1 and CDR2: SEHNR, FQNEAQ (reference sequence). This CDR3 is 16 amino acids long. The trim removed 5 bases at V and 6 bases at J, leaving 11 bases unmatched. The CDR3 protein is CASSAEQGASFQPQHF. The CDR3 DNA follows: TGTGCCAGCAGCGCAGAACAGGGGGCCTCGTTTCAGCCCCAGCATTTT.

This clone was counted between two and nine times. The J gene is TRBJ2-2, the V gene TRBV2, with D unresolved. This CDR3 contains 11 residues. Deletions cut 6 bases from V and 3 bases from J, with 2 bases between. The germline gives CDR1 SNHLY, CDR2 FYNNEI. The CDR3 reads CASRDTGELFF. In DNA form, the CDR3 reads TGTGCCAGCAGAGACACCGGGGAGCTGTTTTTT.

This clone was observed once. CDR3 sequence: CASSLPQGYSGNTIYF. CDR3 in DNA: TGTGCCAGCAGCCTGCCCCAGGGGTACTCTGGAAACACCATATATTTT. The rearrangement joins TRBV7-9 to TRBJ1-3, with D perhaps TRBD1 (6 bases). CDR1 and CDR2 from the germline V gene are SEHNR and FQNEAQ (reference sequence). The CDR3 length is 16 residues. Trimming took off 5 bases at V and 0 bases at J, with 14 bases between the two ends. Supplemented by reference TRBV7-9 and TRBJ1-3, the full variable domain reads DTGVSQNPRHKITKRGQNVTFRCDPISEHNRLYWYRQTLGQGPEFLTYFQNEAQLEKSRLLSDRFSAERPKGSFSTLEIQRTEQGDSAMYLCASSLPQGYSGNTIYFGEGSWLTVV.

The V call is TRBV6-6, the J call TRBJ1-3; D remains ambiguous. The germline V gene has CDR1 MNHNY and CDR2 SVGAGI (reference sequence). This CDR3 spans 14 amino acids. Trimming removed 5 bases from V and 1 base from J, with 9 bases in between. This CDR3 reads CASSALESGNTIYF. The CDR3 DNA is TGTGCCAGCAGTGCCCTAGAGTCTGGAAACACCATATATTTT.

The J gene is TRBJ1-2, the V gene TRBV18; 9 bases are a match to TRBD1. Germline V gene sequence: CDR1 KGHSH, CDR2 LQKENI. The CDR3 is 18 amino acids. V shed 3 bases and J 4 bases; nucleotides not matched to a gene: 15. The CDR3 region is CASSPVGTGSNLFYGYTF. The CDR3 DNA follows: TGTGCCAGCTCACCGGTCGGGACAGGGAGTAACCTTTTCTATGGCTACACCTTC. Combining the CDR3 with reference TRBV18 and TRBJ1-2 gives the whole variable domain NAGVMQNPRHLVRRRGQEARLRCSPMKGHSHVYWYRQLPEEGLKFMVYLQKENIIDESGMPKERFSAEFPKEGPSILRIQQVVRGDSAAYFCASSPVGTGSNLFYGYTFGSGTRLTVV.

This rearrangement joins TRBV4-3 to TRBJ2-7, with TRBD1 identical over 9 bases. V trimming: 0 bases; J trimming: 1 base; junction bases outside the gene matches: 4. CDR3 length: 16 amino acids. The germline CDR1 and CDR2 sequences are LGHNA and YSLEER. CDR3 protein: CASSQDLGTGSYEQYF. Here the CDR3 DNA reads TGCGCCAGCAGCCAAGATTTAGGGACAGGGTCCTACGAGCAGTACTTC.

This clone was counted between two and nine times. This chain links TRBV9 with TRBJ1-1; TRBD1 is a possible D gene (6 bases). Trimming cost V 3 bases and J 0 bases, with 12 bases left between them. Germline values: CDR1 SGDLS, CDR2 YYNGEE. The CDR3 runs 15 residues. DNA of the CDR3: TGTGCCAGCAGCGCAGGGGCGTTCATGAACACTGAAGCTTTCTTT. This codes for CASSAGAFMNTEAFF.

The genes are TRBV5-8 and TRBJ2-7, with D unresolved. Germline loops: CDR1 SGHTS, CDR2 YDEGEE. The CDR3 is 12 residues long. The V and J ends lost 0 bases and 4 bases respectively, with 5 bases between them. The CDR3, as DNA: TGTGCCAGCAGCTTGGGAGCTTACGAGCAGTACGTC. It encodes CASSLGAYEQYV.

This sequence joins TRBV5-6 and TRBJ2-1; maybe TRBD1 (6 bases). This CDR3 is built from 15 residues. Trimming shortened V by 8 bases and J by 8 bases, and 23 bases separated the two germline ends. The germline V gene has CDR1 SGHDT and CDR2 YYEEEE. DNA of the CDR3: TGTGCCAGTTGGATTGGACAGAGTTTGTACGATGAGCAGTTCTTC. Translating it yields CASWIGQSLYDEQFF.

This sequence joins TRBV11-1 and TRBJ2-3, with a possible D match to TRBD2 (5 bases). The V gene's germline CDR1 is SGHAT and CDR2 FQDESV (reference sequence). This CDR3 spans 14 amino acids. V was clipped by 3 bases and J by 4 bases, with 11 bases between them. The chain's CDR3 is CASSFRTGSDTQYF. DNA of the CDR3: TGTGCCAGCAGCTTCCGGACTGGATCAGATACGCAGTATTTT.

The V call is TRBV5-1, the J call TRBJ2-5; D remains ambiguous. Germline CDR1 reads SGHRS; CDR2 reads YFSETQ. The CDR3 is made up of 13 amino acids. Trimming pared 1 base from V and 10 bases from J, leaving 14 bases between. The CDR3 spells CASSLRSEWDQYF. CDR3 nucleotides: TGCGCCAGCAGCTTGAGGTCGGAGTGGGACCAGTACTTC. The whole variable domain, remainder taken from reference TRBV5-1 and TRBJ2-5, is KAGVTQTPRYLIKTRGQQVTLSCSPISGHRSVSWYQQTPGQGLQFLFEYFSETQRNKGNFPGRFSGRQFSNSRSEMNVSTLELGDSALYLCASSLRSEWDQYFGPGTRLLVL.

The chain carries TRBV9 and TRBJ2-1, with D maybe TRBD2 (7 bases). The CDR3 extends over 15 amino acids. V gave up 5 bases and J gave up 7 bases, with 19 bases separating them. CDR1 is SGDLS and CDR2 is YYNGEE in the germline V gene. CDR3 in DNA: TGTGCCAGCAGTACCGTTGCGCGGGGGCATAATGAGCAGTTCTTC. It is translated as CASSTVARGHNEQFF.

The V call is TRBV6-1, the J call TRBJ1-1, with 7 bases aligning to TRBD1. The J segment lost 3 bases and the V segment lost 3 bases, leaving 4 bases of the junction unmatched. The germline gives CDR1 MNHNS, CDR2 SASEGT. This CDR3 is 14 amino acids long. The CDR3 loop reads CASSDLQGYTEAFF. CDR3 nucleotides: TGTGCCAGCAGTGACTTACAGGGGTACACTGAAGCTTTCTTT.

The chain employs TRBV13 and TRBJ2-1; maybe TRBD2 (5 bases). From germline, CDR1 is PRHDT and CDR2 FYEKMQ (reference sequence). The length of the CDR3 is 16 residues. V lost 0 bases to trimming and J lost 4 bases, with 13 bases between them. CDR3 nucleotides: TGTGCCAGCAGCTTAGGCGAGGTGGAGGCATACAATGAGCAGTTCTTC. This sequence encodes CASSLGEVEAYNEQFF.

CDR3: CASGDTYNEQFF. The CDR3 coding sequence is TGTGCCAGCGGGGATACCTACAATGAGCAGTTCTTC. V and J are TRBV9 and TRBJ2-1; D uncertain. Trimming pared 7 bases from V and 2 bases from J, leaving 7 bases between. Germline V gene lookup returns CDR1 SGDLS and CDR2 YYNGEE. This CDR3 has 12 amino acids.

The CDR3 sequence is CASSVQGEAFF. CDR3 nucleotides: TGTGCCAGCAGTGTCCAAGGTGAAGCTTTCTTT. The gene calls are TRBV28 and TRBJ1-1; D unresolved. The V and J ends lost 5 bases and 7 bases respectively, with 8 bases between them. CDR3 length equals 11 residues. CDR1 is MDHEN and CDR2 is SYDVKM in the germline V gene.

This rearrangement joins TRBV4-3 to TRBJ2-7, with D uncertain. The length of the CDR3 is 11 residues. Between the trimmed V and J ends, which lost 1 base and 6 bases, there was a span of 4 bases. Germline assignment: CDR1 LGHNA and CDR2 YSLEER. CDR3 protein: CASSQGREQYF. As DNA, the CDR3 is TGCGCCAGCAGCCAAGGGCGCGAGCAGTACTTC.

The chain recombines TRBV19 with TRBJ2-7, with TRBD1 identical over 8 bases. Trimming removed 2 bases from V and 2 bases from J; junction bases left unmatched: 8. The CDR3 is 16 amino acids. Germline V lookup: CDR1 LNHDA, CDR2 SQIVND (reference sequence). CDR3 in amino acids: CASSINPGGYTYEQYF. CDR3 nucleotide sequence: TGTGCCAGTAGTATAAACCCAGGGGGCTATACCTACGAGCAGTACTTC.

This clone was picked up a small number of times. The rearrangement uses TRBV6-6 and TRBJ1-1, with no clear D. Germline CDR1 is MNHNY and CDR2 is SVGAGI (reference sequence). V was trimmed by 8 bases and J by 0 bases, leaving 1 base between them. The CDR3 covers 10 residues. CDR3 residues: CASVNTEAFF. The CDR3 region has the DNA TGTGCCAGCGTGAACACTGAAGCTTTCTTT.

The V gene is TRBV4-3, the J gene TRBJ1-1, with TRBD1 matching 8 bases. From germline, CDR1 is LGHNA and CDR2 YSLEER. The CDR3 runs 15 residues. V trimming: 1 base; J trimming: 1 base; junction bases outside the gene matches: 2. The CDR3 coding sequence is TGCGCCAGCAGCCAAGTGGGACAGGAGAACACTGAAGCTTTCTTT. Amino acid sequence: CASSQVGQENTEAFF.

The V gene is TRBV9, the J gene TRBJ1-2, with D perhaps matching TRBD1 (5 bases). The germline V and J ends were trimmed by 1 base and 3 bases, with 16 bases remaining between them. Germline assignment: CDR1 SGDLS and CDR2 YYNGEE. The CDR3 spans 16 residues. CDR3: CASSVRGVGIHYGYTF. CDR3 DNA: TGTGCCAGCAGCGTACGGGGGGTTGGAATACACTATGGCTACACCTTC.

The genes are TRBV6-1 and TRBJ2-7, with 8 nucleotides matching TRBD1. The CDR3 sequence is 13 residues long. V gave up 7 bases and J gave up 0 bases; unmatched junction bases: 2. The germline V gene encodes CDR1 MNHNS and CDR2 SASEGT. CDR3 in amino acids: CASIDRGSYEQYF. The DNA of the CDR3 is TGTGCCAGCATCGACAGGGGCTCCTACGAGCAGTACTTC.

The chain has TRBV14 and TRBJ2-7; D is perhaps TRBD1 or TRBD2 (5 bases each). This CDR3 has 13 residues. CDR1 and CDR2 from the germline V gene are SGHDN and FVKESK. V lost 10 bases and J lost 3, with 16 bases in between. The chain's CDR3 is CAIRGRTFYEQYV. The CDR3 DNA is TGTGCCATCCGGGGCCGAACTTTCTACGAGCAGTACGTC.

J is TRBJ2-1 and V is TRBV29-1; 7 positions match TRBD1. Unmatched junction bases numbered 3, after V lost 7 bases and J lost 9 bases. The CDR3 contains 10 residues. From germline, CDR1 is SQVTM and CDR2 ANQGSEA. This CDR3 is CSGHRGEQFF. CDR3 nucleotides: TGCAGCGGGCACAGGGGTGAGCAGTTCTTC.

The rearrangement links TRBV6-1 to TRBJ1-1; 8 bases are shared with TRBD1. CDR1 MNHNS and CDR2 SASEGT come from the germline V gene. The CDR3 contains 11 residues. The trim removed 4 bases at V and 11 bases at J, leaving 3 bases unmatched. The CDR3 region is CASSVTGAAFF. CDR3 coding DNA: TGTGCCAGCAGTGTGACAGGGGCGGCTTTCTTT.

CDR3 sequence (DNA): TGCGCCAGCAGCCAACGGACAGGGCAAGAGACCCAGTACTTC. This encodes CASSQRTGQETQYF. This sequence joins TRBV4-1 and TRBJ2-5; the match to TRBD1 covers 8 bases. The CDR3 consists of 14 residues. The germline V gene has CDR1 MGHRA and CDR2 YSYEKL. Trimming cost V 2 bases and J 2 bases; bases outside gene matches: 1.

The genes are TRBV7-2 and TRBJ1-1; D possibly corresponds to TRBD1 (5 bases). The CDR3 covers 11 residues. V gave up 9 bases and J gave up 7 bases, with 12 bases separating them. Looked up from germline, CDR1 is SGHTA and CDR2 is FQGNSA. CDR3: CASAGPLEAFF. CDR3 DNA sequence: TGTGCCAGTGCGGGACCGCTTGAAGCTTTCTTT.